Listed here are 12 T cell receptor beta chains from one sample, sequenced in a study of siplizumab effects on memory and regulatory T cells. Repertoires were generated with immunoSEQ multiplex PCR, while TCRdb's copy carries only in-frame clones and drops some. The sample shows some 100,000 clones, about 96% of them seen only once. Sequencing was carried out using naive CD4+ T cells sorted from blood. All receptors derive from a human donor in good health.

This clone was picked up a small number of times. The rearrangement uses TRBV7-8 and TRBJ1-3, with 11 bases that match TRBD1. Losses at the gene ends were 5 bases for V and 7 bases for J; bases not matched to a gene: 4. Germline lookup yields CDR1 SGHVS and CDR2 FQNEAQ. The CDR3 has 14 residues. CDR3 region: CASSPRDRGNTIYF. CDR3 in DNA: TGTGCCAGCAGCCCTCGGGACAGGGGGAACACCATATATTTT. The variable domain in full, completed from reference TRBV7-8 and TRBJ1-3, reads GAGVSQSPRYKVAKRGQDVALRCDPISGHVSLFWYQQALGQGPEFLTYFQNEAQLDKSGLPSDRFFAERPEGSVSTLKIQRTQQEDSAVYLCASSPRDRGNTIYFGEGSWLTVV.

The gene calls are TRBV6-5 and TRBJ1-2; 10 positions agree with TRBD1. The V gene end was trimmed by 5 bases and the J gene end by 6 bases; junction bases not matched to a gene: 9. This CDR3 spans 15 amino acids. Germline V gives CDR1 MNHEY, CDR2 SVGAGI. Here the CDR3 DNA reads TGTGCCAGCAGTACAATCCCGGGACAGGGGCATGGCTACACCTTC. Protein sequence: CASSTIPGQGHGYTF.

The V and J genes are TRBV10-3 and TRBJ1-1; 8 bases match TRBD1. The CDR3 covers 16 residues. The V gene's germline CDR1 is ENHRY and CDR2 SYGVKD. The trim removed 2 bases at V and 0 bases at J, leaving 5 bases unmatched. The CDR3 DNA reads TGTGCCATCAGTGAGGACAGGGGCGCCCTGAACACTGAAGCTTTCTTT. Its protein product is CAISEDRGALNTEAFF.

The V gene is TRBV27, the J gene TRBJ1-6; unclear D gene. CDR3 size: 14 residues. Germline V gene sequence: CDR1 MNHEY, CDR2 SMNVEV (reference sequence). V was clipped by 4 bases and J by 2 bases, with 6 bases between them. The CDR3 sequence is CASSYGPYNSPLHF. CDR3 DNA: TGTGCCAGCAGTTACGGGCCCTATAATTCACCCCTCCACTTT.

The DNA for the CDR3 is TGTGCCAGCAGAGGGGCGGGGGAGGAGACCCAGTACTTC. The encoded protein is CASRGAGEETQYF. This chain joins TRBV9 and TRBJ2-5, with TRBD2 matching 7 bases. The CDR3 length is 13 residues. V trimming: 5 bases; J trimming: 5 bases; junction bases outside the gene matches: 6. Per germline, CDR1 SGDLS and CDR2 YYNGEE.

The J gene is TRBJ1-3, the V gene TRBV7-9, with D tentatively TRBD1 (6 bases). Germline lookup yields CDR1 SEHNR and CDR2 FQNEAQ (reference sequence). With 1 base removed from V and 6 bases from J, the gap between germline ends came to 22 bases. CDR3 size: 18 residues. The CDR3 nucleotides read TGTGCCAGCAGCTTAGAACAGGGCGGTTCCGTTTACGAAAACACCATATATTTT. Translating it yields CASSLEQGGSVYENTIYF.

The chain combines TRBV28 with TRBJ2-7, with unresolved D. The germline V and J ends were trimmed by 5 bases and 1 base, with 15 bases remaining between them. This CDR3 contains 15 residues. Germline values: CDR1 MDHEN, CDR2 SYDVKM. The CDR3 loop reads CASSPLSTQSYEQYF. CDR3 bases: TGTGCCAGCAGTCCCCTGAGTACTCAGTCCTACGAGCAGTACTTC.

This chain links TRBV11-3 with TRBJ2-5; D call uncertain. This CDR3 comprises 12 residues. V was pared by 1 base and J by 5 bases, with 5 bases between. Germline V CDR1 and CDR2: SGHNT, YENEEA. This CDR3 is CASSLGYETQYF. CDR3 nucleotides: TGTGCCAGCAGCTTAGGATATGAGACCCAGTACTTC.

V is TRBV18 and J is TRBJ2-5; D gene ambiguous. Germline CDR1 KGHSH, CDR2 LQKENI. Trimming cost V 3 bases and J 1 base, with 12 bases left between them. This CDR3 region has 15 residues. CDR3 bases: TGTGCCAGCTCACCGAGGAACGCAGGCCAAGAGACCCAGTACTTC. It specifies CASSPRNAGQETQYF.

The chain employs TRBV7-6 and TRBJ1-6; D unclear. CDR3 length equals 13 residues. CDR1 SGHVS and CDR2 FNYEAQ come from the germline V gene. V was cut by 1 base and J by 7 bases, with 5 bases left in between. CDR3 sequence (DNA): TGTGCCAGCAGCTTAGACAGAAATTCACCCCTCCACTTT. Translation gives CASSLDRNSPLHF.

The chain recombines TRBV6-5 with TRBJ2-2; D unresolved. The CDR3 runs to 14 residues. V lost 6 bases to trimming and J lost 6 bases, with 14 bases between them. CDR1 MNHEY and CDR2 SVGAGI come from the germline V gene. The CDR3 DNA follows: TGTGCCAGCAGCCAGGAGATCGGAGCCGGGGAGCTGTTTTTT. Translation gives CASSQEIGAGELFF.

As DNA, the CDR3 is TGTGCCAGCAGTTTTGGCCGGAGGGAGGAGACCCAGTACTTC. Its protein is CASSFGRREETQYF. The V gene is TRBV28, the J gene TRBJ2-5; weak D call: TRBD2 (6 bases). This CDR3 has 14 amino acids. Deletions cut 3 bases from V and 5 bases from J, with 13 bases between. Per germline, CDR1 MDHEN and CDR2 SYDVKM.